Shown below are 8 T cell receptor beta chains from a single sample sequenced in a study of CD8 T cells in Susac syndrome (dated by TCRdb to about 2019). The library was prepared using the immunoSEQ multiplex PCR assay. RNA was extracted using the RNeasy kit, and roughly 0.5 to 1 microgram was reverse transcribed with random hexamers. TCRdb itself trimmed the public reads at Q25 with fastp, ran MiXCR and retained productive beta chains. Rows with a matching CDR3 protein are joined into one entry that keeps the most common DNA and genes. The sample table lists fewer than 150,000 distinct CDR3 sequences, 85% to 95% of them with a count of one. The ten largest account for roughly 0.2% of the sample. Sequencing used CD8+ T cells from PBMCs. These receptors all come from a human donor with Susac syndrome.

This chain joins TRBV6-5 and TRBJ2-7, with 9 bases aligning to TRBD2. The V gene end was trimmed by 6 bases and the J gene end by 5 bases; junction bases not matched to a gene: 11. From germline, CDR1 is MNHEY and CDR2 SVGAGI. CDR3 length equals 15 residues. CDR3 coding DNA: TGTGCCAGCAGCCCTATGTCTAGCGGGACTGACGAGCAGTACTTC. The encoded protein is CASSPMSSGTDEQYF.

This clonotype was found once. This chain uses TRBV20-1 with TRBJ2-3; maybe TRBD2 (5 bases). CDR1 DFQATT and CDR2 SNEGSKA come from the germline V gene (reference sequence). V was clipped by 2 bases and J by 4 bases, with 13 bases between them. The CDR3 covers 14 residues. This chain's CDR3 is CSARPRDSPDTQYF. Written as DNA, the CDR3 is TGCAGTGCTAGACCCCGGGATAGCCCAGATACGCAGTATTTT.

This rearrangement joins TRBV6-5 to TRBJ2-7; 8 positions agree with TRBD2. J gave up 6 bases and V 7 bases, and 8 bases lay outside the gene matches. The CDR3 consists of 13 residues. Germline V gives CDR1 MNHEY, CDR2 SVGAGI. The chain's CDR3 is CASTLGGGREQYF. As DNA, the CDR3 is TGTGCCAGCACCCTCGGGGGGGGGCGCGAGCAGTACTTC.

CDR3 region: CASIQSSYNEQFF. CDR3 sequence (DNA): TGTGCCAGCATTCAGAGCTCCTACAATGAGCAGTTCTTC. V gene TRBV13 combines with J gene TRBJ2-1; D gene uncertain. V gave up 7 bases and J gave up 0 bases, with 7 bases separating them. The length of the CDR3 is 13 residues. Germline loops: CDR1 PRHDT, CDR2 FYEKMQ (reference sequence).

This chain joins TRBV28 and TRBJ1-1, with unresolved D. V lost 2 bases to trimming and J lost 4 bases, with 11 bases between them. This CDR3 is 14 amino acids long. Germline V gene data show CDR1 as MDHEN and CDR2 as SYDVKM. CDR3 amino acids: CASSLVGPATEAFF. The CDR3 DNA is TGTGCCAGCAGTTTAGTCGGGCCCGCCACTGAAGCTTTCTTT.

The gene calls are TRBV7-9 and TRBJ2-7; 9 bases align to TRBD1. The CDR3 is 16 amino acids. Germline V gene lookup returns CDR1 SEHNR and CDR2 FQNEAQ (reference sequence). The V segment lost 0 bases and the J segment 2 bases; nucleotides outside the gene matches: 5. The CDR3 reads CASSLARTGEAYEQYF. The CDR3 DNA sequence: TGTGCCAGCAGCTTAGCCCGGACAGGGGAAGCCTACGAGCAGTACTTC.

The chain uses TRBV9 and TRBJ1-4; 9 bases align to TRBD1. The CDR3 contains 14 residues. CDR1 is SGDLS, CDR2 YYNGEE, per germline. Unmatched junction bases numbered 4, after V lost 3 bases and J lost 7 bases. The CDR3, as DNA: TGTGCCAGCAGCGCAAGGACAGGGGCTGAAAAACTGTTTTTT. Translating gives CASSARTGAEKLFF.

The chain has TRBV7-6 and TRBJ2-5; no reliable D call. CDR3 length: 14 residues. Germline CDR1 is SGHVS and CDR2 is FNYEAQ. The V and J ends lost 5 bases and 3 bases respectively, with 13 bases between them. The CDR3 DNA sequence: TGTGCCAGCAGCCCAGAGAATGCCGAAGAGACCCAGTACTTC. Translating gives CASSPENAEETQYF.